This paragraph covers one T cell receptor beta chain sequence. The CDR3 runs 12 residues. V was cut by 4 bases and J by 4 bases, with 7 bases left in between. Germline CDR1 reads SQVTM; CDR2 reads ANQGSEA. The data derive from a study of blood T cell repertoires in COVID-19. Whole-study context: COVID-19 samples collected from the United States, Italy and Spain covered acute and convalescent phases. T cells, B-cell-depleted T cells, or PBMCs supplied cDNA or gDNA.

In the source study's methods: Amplification with reference gene primers provided the estimates of nucleated cell counts. Libraries were prepared by immunoSEQ multiplex PCR; TCRdb keeps only in-frame clonotypes and omits some of them. V, J and clone size reflect that table, while D and trimming were determined from the DNA. In the table there are 55,000 to 65,000 clones, 70% to 90% of which are singletons. This sequence originates from a man aged 55 to 69 with active or convalescent COVID-19. V and J are TRBV29-1 and TRBJ1-4, with D perhaps TRBD1 (5 bases). Sequencing used peripheral blood. CDR3 sequence reads: CSVGQGNEKLFF. CDR3 bases: TGCAGCGTTGGTCAGGGTAATGAAAAACTGTTTTTT.